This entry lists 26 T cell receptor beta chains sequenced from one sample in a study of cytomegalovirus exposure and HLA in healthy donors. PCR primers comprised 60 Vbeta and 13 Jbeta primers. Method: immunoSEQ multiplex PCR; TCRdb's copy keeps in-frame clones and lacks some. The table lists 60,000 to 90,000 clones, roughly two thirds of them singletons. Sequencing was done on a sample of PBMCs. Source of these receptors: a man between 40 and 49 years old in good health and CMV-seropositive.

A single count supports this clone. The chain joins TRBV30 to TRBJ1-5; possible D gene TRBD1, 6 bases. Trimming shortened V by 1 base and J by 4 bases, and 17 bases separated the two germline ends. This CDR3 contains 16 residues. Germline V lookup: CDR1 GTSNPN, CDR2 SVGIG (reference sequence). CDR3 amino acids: CAWSGPRGAGNQPQHF. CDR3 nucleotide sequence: TGTGCCTGGAGTGGGCCCCGGGGGGCTGGAAATCAGCCCCAGCATTTT.

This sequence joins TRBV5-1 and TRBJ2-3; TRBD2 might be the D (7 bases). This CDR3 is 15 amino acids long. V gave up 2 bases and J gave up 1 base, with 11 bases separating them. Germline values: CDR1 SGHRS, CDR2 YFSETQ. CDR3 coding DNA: TGCGCCAGCAGCTTAGGGGGGGGGCGCACAGATACGCAGTATTTT. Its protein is CASSLGGGRTDTQYF. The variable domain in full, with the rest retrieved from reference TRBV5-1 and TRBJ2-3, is KAGVTQTPRYLIKTRGQQVTLSCSPISGHRSVSWYQQTPGQGLQFLFEYFSETQRNKGNFPGRFSGRQFSNSRSEMNVSTLELGDSALYLCASSLGGGRTDTQYFGPGTRLTVL.

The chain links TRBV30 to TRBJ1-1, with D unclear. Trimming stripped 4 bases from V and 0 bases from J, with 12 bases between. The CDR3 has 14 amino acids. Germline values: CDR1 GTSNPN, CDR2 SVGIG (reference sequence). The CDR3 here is CAWIRSAMNTEAFF. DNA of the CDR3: TGTGCCTGGATACGAAGCGCGATGAACACTGAAGCTTTCTTT.

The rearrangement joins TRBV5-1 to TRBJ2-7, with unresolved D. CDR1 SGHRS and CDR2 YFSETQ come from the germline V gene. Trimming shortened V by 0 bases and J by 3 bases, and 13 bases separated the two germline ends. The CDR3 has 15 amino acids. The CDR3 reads CASSLDQSVGYEQYF. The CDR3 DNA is TGCGCCAGCAGCTTGGATCAAAGCGTGGGCTACGAGCAGTACTTC. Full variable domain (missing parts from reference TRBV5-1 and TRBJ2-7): KAGVTQTPRYLIKTRGQQVTLSCSPISGHRSVSWYQQTPGQGLQFLFEYFSETQRNKGNFPGRFSGRQFSNSRSEMNVSTLELGDSALYLCASSLDQSVGYEQYFGPGTRLTVT.

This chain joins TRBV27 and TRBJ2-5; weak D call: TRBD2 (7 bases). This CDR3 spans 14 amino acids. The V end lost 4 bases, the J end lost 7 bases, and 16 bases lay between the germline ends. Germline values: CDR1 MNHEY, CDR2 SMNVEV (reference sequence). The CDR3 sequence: CASSSTAGAGTQYF. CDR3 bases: TGTGCCAGCAGTTCAACGGCGGGGGCCGGGACCCAGTACTTC.

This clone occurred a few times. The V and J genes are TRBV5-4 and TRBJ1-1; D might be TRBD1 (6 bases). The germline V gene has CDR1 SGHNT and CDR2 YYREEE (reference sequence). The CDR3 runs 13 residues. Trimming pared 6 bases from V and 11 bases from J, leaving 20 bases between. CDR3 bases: TGTGCCAGCACCTCGGACAGCCTTCTGAGGGCTTTCTTT. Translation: CASTSDSLLRAFF.

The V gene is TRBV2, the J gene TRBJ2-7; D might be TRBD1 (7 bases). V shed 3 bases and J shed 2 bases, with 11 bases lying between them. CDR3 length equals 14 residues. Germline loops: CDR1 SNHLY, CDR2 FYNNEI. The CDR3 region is CASSEEGAAYEQYF. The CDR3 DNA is TGTGCCAGCAGTGAGGAGGGGGCCGCCTACGAGCAGTACTTC.

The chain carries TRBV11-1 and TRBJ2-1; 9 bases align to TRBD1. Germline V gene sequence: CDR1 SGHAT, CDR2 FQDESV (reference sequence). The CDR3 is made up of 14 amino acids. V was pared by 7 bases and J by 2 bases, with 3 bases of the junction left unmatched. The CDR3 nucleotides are TGTGCCAGCAATCGGGACAGGGCCTACAATGAGCAGTTCTTC. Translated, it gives CASNRDRAYNEQFF.

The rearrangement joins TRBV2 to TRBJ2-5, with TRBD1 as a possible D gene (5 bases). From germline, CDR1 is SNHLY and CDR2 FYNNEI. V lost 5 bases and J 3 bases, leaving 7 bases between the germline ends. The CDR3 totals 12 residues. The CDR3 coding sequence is TGTGCCAGCAGTCCCAGGGAAGAGACCCAGTACTTC. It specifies CASSPREETQYF.

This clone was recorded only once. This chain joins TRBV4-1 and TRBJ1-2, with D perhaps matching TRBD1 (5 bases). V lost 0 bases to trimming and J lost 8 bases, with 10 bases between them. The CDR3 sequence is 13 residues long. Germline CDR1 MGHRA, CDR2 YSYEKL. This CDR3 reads CASSQETAGGYTF. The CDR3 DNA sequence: TGCGCCAGCAGCCAAGAGACAGCCGGAGGCTACACCTTC.

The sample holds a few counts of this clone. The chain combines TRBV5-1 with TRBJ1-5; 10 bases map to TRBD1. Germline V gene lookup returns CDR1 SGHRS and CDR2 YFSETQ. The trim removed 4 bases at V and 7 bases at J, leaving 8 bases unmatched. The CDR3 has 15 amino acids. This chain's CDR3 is CASSLTGGLGQPQHF. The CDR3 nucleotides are TGCGCCAGCAGCCTGACAGGGGGCTTGGGACAGCCCCAGCATTTT.

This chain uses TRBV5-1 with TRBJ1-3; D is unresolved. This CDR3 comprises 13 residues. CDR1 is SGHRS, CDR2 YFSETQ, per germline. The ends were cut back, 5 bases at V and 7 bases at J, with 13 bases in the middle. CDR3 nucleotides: TGCGCCAGCAGACTGGTCGCCGAGAACACCATATATTTT. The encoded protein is CASRLVAENTIYF.

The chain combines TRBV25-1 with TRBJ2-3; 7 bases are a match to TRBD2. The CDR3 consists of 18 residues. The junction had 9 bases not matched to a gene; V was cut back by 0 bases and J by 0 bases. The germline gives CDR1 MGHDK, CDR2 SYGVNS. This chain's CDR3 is CASSEYSASGNSTDTQYF. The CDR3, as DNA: TGTGCCAGCAGTGAATATTCCGCTAGCGGAAATAGCACAGATACGCAGTATTTT.

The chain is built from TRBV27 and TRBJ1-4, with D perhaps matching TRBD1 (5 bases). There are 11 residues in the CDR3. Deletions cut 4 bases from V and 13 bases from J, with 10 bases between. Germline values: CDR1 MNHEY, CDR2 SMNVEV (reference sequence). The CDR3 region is CASSWGGRLFF. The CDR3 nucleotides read TGTGCCAGCAGTTGGGGGGGTAGACTGTTTTTT.

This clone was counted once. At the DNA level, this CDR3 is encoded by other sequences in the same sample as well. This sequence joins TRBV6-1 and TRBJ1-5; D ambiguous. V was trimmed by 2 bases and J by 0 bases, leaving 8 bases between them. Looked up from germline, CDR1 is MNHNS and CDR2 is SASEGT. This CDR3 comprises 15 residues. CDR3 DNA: TGTGCCAGCAGTGAACCGGGGATTAGCAATCAGCCCCAGCATTTT. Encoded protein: CASSEPGISNQPQHF.

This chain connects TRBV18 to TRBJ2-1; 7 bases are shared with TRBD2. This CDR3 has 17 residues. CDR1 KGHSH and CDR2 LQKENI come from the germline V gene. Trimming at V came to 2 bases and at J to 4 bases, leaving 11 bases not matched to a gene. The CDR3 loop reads CASSPVLSGTSYNEQFF. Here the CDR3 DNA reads TGTGCCAGCTCACCAGTACTGAGCGGGACTTCGTACAATGAGCAGTTCTTC. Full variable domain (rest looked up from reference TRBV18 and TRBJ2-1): NAGVMQNPRHLVRRRGQEARLRCSPMKGHSHVYWYRQLPEEGLKFMVYLQKENIIDESGMPKERFSAEFPKEGPSILRIQQVVRGDSAAYFCASSPVLSGTSYNEQFFGPGTRLTVL.

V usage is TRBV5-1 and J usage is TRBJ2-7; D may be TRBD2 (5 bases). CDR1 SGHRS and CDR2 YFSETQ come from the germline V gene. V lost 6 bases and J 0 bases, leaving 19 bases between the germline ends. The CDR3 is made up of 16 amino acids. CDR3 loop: CASNPGLSTGSYEQYF. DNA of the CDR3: TGCGCCAGCAACCCCGGACTTTCAACGGGCTCCTACGAGCAGTACTTC.

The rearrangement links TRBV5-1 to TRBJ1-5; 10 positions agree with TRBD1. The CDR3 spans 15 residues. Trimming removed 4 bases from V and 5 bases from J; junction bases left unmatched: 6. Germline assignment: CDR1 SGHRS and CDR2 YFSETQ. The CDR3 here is CASSQTGGGHQPQHF. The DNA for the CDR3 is TGCGCCAGCAGCCAGACAGGGGGCGGACATCAGCCCCAGCATTTT.

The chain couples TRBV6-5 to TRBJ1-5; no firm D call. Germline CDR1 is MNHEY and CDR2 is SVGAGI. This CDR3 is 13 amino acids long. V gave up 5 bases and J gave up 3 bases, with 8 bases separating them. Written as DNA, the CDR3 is TGTGCCAGCAGTCGACACGACAATCAGCCCCAGCATTTT. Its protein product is CASSRHDNQPQHF.

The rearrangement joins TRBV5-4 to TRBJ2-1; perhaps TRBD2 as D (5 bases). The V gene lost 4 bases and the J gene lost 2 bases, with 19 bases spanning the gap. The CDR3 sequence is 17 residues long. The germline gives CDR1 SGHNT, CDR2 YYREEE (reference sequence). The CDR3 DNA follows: TGTGCCAGCAGCCGTAATACCGCGGGTACTGCCTACAATGAGCAGTTCTTC. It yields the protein CASSRNTAGTAYNEQFF.

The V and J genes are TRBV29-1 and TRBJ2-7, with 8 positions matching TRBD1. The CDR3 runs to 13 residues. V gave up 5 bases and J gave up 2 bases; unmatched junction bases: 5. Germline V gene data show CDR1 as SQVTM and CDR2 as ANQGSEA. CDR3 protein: CSVLGQGTYEQYF. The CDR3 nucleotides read TGCAGCGTTCTTGGACAGGGAACCTACGAGCAGTACTTC.

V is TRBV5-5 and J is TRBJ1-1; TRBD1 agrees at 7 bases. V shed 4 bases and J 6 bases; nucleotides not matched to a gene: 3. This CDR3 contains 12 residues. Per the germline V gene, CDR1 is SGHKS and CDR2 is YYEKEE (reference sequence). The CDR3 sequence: CASSLQGSEAFF. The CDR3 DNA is TGTGCCAGCAGCCTACAGGGGTCTGAAGCTTTCTTT.

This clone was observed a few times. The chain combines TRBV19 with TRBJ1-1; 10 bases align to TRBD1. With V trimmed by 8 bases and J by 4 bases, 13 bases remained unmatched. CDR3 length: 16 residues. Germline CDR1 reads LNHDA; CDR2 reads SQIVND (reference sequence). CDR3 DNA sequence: TGTGCCAGTTCCGGGACAGGGGTCGCTCGGGGCACTGAAGCTTTCTTT. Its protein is CASSGTGVARGTEAFF.

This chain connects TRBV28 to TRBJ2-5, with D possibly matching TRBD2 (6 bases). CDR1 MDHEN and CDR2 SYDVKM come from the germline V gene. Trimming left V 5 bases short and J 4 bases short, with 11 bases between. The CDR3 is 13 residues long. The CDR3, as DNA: TGTGCCAGCAGTCGTAGCGGTGGAGAGACCCAGTACTTC. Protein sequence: CASSRSGGETQYF.

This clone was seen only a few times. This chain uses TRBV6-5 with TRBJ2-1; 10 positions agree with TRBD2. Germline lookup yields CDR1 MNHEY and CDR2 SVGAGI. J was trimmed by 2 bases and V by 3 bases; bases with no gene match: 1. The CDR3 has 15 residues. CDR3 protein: CASSYSGGPYNEQFF. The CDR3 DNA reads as TGTGCCAGCAGTTATAGCGGGGGGCCCTACAATGAGCAGTTCTTC.

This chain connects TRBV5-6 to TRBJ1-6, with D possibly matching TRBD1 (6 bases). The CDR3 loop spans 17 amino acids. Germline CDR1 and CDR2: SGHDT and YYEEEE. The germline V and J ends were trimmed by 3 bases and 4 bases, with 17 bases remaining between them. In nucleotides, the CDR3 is TGTGCCAGCAGCTCCTCGAACAGGGATAGATATAATTCACCCCTCCACTTT. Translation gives CASSSSNRDRYNSPLHF.